This TCR beta chain is from a study of cytomegalovirus exposure and HLA in healthy donors. Whole-study results and caveats: The authors later linked a missense DCLRE1C variant to TCR beta V- and J-gene trimming. DRB1 had the most TCR associations and HLA-C the fewest, a later analysis found, with rates varying by HLA locus. A later analysis reportedly found fewer N-insertions in an Asian-associated ancestry cluster than the roughly 700-donor mean.

The ends lost 3 bases at V and 4 bases at J; junction bases unmatched: 12. Germline V gives CDR1 MDHEN, CDR2 SYDVKM. The CDR3 has 17 residues. As regards this clone: Antigen: not known.

PCR amplification relied on 60 Vbeta primers (plus 13 Jbeta primers). Measured with immunoSEQ multiplex PCR; TCRdb has only the in-frame clones, and not every one. Its table records around 60,000 clones. The receptor comes from a man under 40 in good health and CMV-seropositive. Specimen: PBMCs. This chain connects TRBV28 to TRBJ2-7, with 10 positions matching TRBD2. CDR3 region: CASSLKREGGPGYEQYF. CDR3 in DNA: TGTGCCAGCAGTTTGAAGCGGGAGGGGGGTCCGGGGTACGAGCAGTACTTC.